This T cell receptor beta chain was identified in a study of blood T cell repertoires in COVID-19. The CDR3 totals 15 residues. Authors' data handling: Nucleated cell counts were estimated from reference gene primer amplification. TCRdb's table, derived via immunoSEQ multiplex PCR, lists solely in-frame clones and lacks some. The V and J calls and clone size come from that table; D and trimming were worked out from the DNA. This table has more than 450,000 clones, roughly 87% appearing once. Among Cohort 3 donors, those recovered had two negative PCRs, clearance, or symptom resolution. V and J are TRBV21-1 and TRBJ2-3; the listed D gene, TRBD2, was not tested against the DNA. TRBV21-1 is termed a pseudogene. This clonotype was obtained from a woman aged 18-29 years who had recovered from COVID-19. The specimen was PBMCs or T cells enriched from blood (not recorded which). CDR3 in amino acids: CASSLPSFYTDTQYF. The DNA for the CDR3 is TGTGCCAGCAGCCTTCCATCCTTCTACACAGATACGCAGTATTTT.